This T cell receptor beta chain was identified during a study of spatial heterogeneity in lung cancer (dated by TCRdb to between 2019 and 2020). A note on the overall study: Samples were obtained from over 70 patients with early-stage, untreated non-small cell lung cancer from the lung TRACERx cohort. Both alpha and beta chains were TCR-sequenced in samples taken at surgery, namely 220 tumor regions, more than 62 matched nontumor lung samples and over 55 PBMC samples. In the raw uncorrected reads, each unique combination of TCR and UMI appeared on average more than ten times. Follow-up PBMC samples were sequenced whenever available, and the median time to follow-up was roughly two years after resection. More beta-chain than alpha-chain transcripts were consistently detected, likely reflecting higher beta-chain transcript abundance. The study quantitatively compared TCR alpha and beta repertoires across multiple tumor regions, matched nontumor lung and blood in non-small cell lung cancer. Nonsynonymous mutation counts, determined by whole-exome sequencing of tumor tissue, were related to TCR repertoire features. Overall study results and their limits: Ubiquitous expanded tumor TCRs showed up in blood more often at tumor resection than at routine follow-up. Additional single-cell paired TCR alpha and beta sequencing was considered necessary to confirm, at a functional level, the hypothesis that regional TCRs recognize regional mutations. Comparisons of baseline and follow-up blood repertoires included only about 15 patients.

This clonotype appeared a few times. It lacks a known antigen. Per-base qualities were not stored, and no clone one base away is much larger. Taken from cysteine to phenylalanine, the CDR3 has 14 residues. Only the CDR3 portion is preserved as DNA: 42 bases, with reading frame beginning at the first base. Between the V and J ends, shortened by 4 bases and 0 bases respectively, the junction contains 10 bases. CDR1 and CDR2, per the germline V gene (reference sequence), are SGHKS and YYEKEE. Libraries were prepared through 5' RACE. The sequencing machine was a NextSeq 500. The TCR library protocol attached a unique molecular identifier to each TCR cDNA molecule to allow correction of PCR and sequencing errors. Per the original workflow: TCR identification, UMI-based error correction and CDR3 extraction were performed with Decombinator tools. TCRs above a frequency of 2 per 1,000, corresponding to the top 1% of the tumor frequency distribution, were defined as expanded. Renyi diversity was computed with the R vegan package after each repertoire had been subsampled 100 times to 5,000 TCRs. CDR3 similarity networks were constructed using string-kernel similarity of amino acid triplets, with links drawn between CDR3s whose pairwise similarity was above 0.82. Using fastp trimming at Q25 and MiXCR clonotype assembly, TCRdb reanalyzed the public sequencing data and kept in-frame beta chains. Each entry is one CDR3 protein sequence, shown with its most common DNA and genes. The authors' filters were not applied to this entry. In all, the sample holds about 94,000 distinct CDR3 sequences, and approximately 20% of those were seen once. The leading ten clones occupy less than 25% of the sample.

This specimen's time point label, per the study, means: blood at routine non-recurrence follow-up after resection. For TCR sequencing, whole RNA was extracted from tumor and nontumor lung tissue, or from cryopreserved PBMC samples, and no cell sorting was done. Only patients with enough RNA available from two or more tumor regions were chosen for TCR sequencing. This sequence was found in a male donor with early-stage non-small cell lung cancer. This receptor chain uses TRBV5-5 and TRBJ1-1; the D gene remains uncertain. This specimen was PBMCs, taken at follow-up. The nucleotide sequence reads TGTGCCAGCAGCAAGGAATTCATGAACACTGAAGCTTTCTTT. Its translation is CASSKEFMNTEAFF.